The 30 T cell receptor beta chains given below trace back to one sample, sequenced in a study of cytomegalovirus exposure and HLA in healthy donors. The PCR ran on 60 Vbeta and 13 Jbeta primers. Sequencing used immunoSEQ multiplex PCR; TCRdb keeps in-frame clones, though not all of them. Here the sample spans 150,000 to 200,000 clones, 84% being singletons. Sequenced: PBMCs. The receptor source for this set is a girl under 18 in good health and CMV-seropositive.

V gene TRBV9 combines with J gene TRBJ1-2; maybe TRBD1 (6 bases). The germline V and J ends were trimmed by 3 bases and 5 bases, with 14 bases remaining between them. Germline V gene lookup returns CDR1 SGDLS and CDR2 YYNGEE. This CDR3 is built from 14 residues. Here the CDR3 DNA reads TGTGCCAGCAGCGCTACAGGGACGTCTTATGGCTACACCTTC. This encodes CASSATGTSYGYTF.

The chain couples TRBV14 to TRBJ2-7; TRBD1 agrees at 9 bases. With 1 base clipped from V and 4 bases from J, the junction kept 17 bases outside the gene matches. The CDR3 contains 19 residues. Germline V gene data show CDR1 as SGHDN and CDR2 as FVKESK. The CDR3 is CASSQAIFTGGAPPYEQYF. Here the CDR3 DNA reads TGTGCCAGCAGCCAAGCTATATTCACAGGGGGCGCTCCCCCATACGAGCAGTACTTC.

The chain employs TRBV14 and TRBJ1-1; 7 positions agree with TRBD1. CDR1 and CDR2 (germline): SGHDN, FVKESK. After removal of 1 base from V and 5 bases from J, the junction contained 4 bases not matched to a gene. The CDR3 has 14 amino acids. CDR3 sequence (DNA): TGTGCCAGCAGCCAAGCTAGGGGGCTAACTGAAGCTTTCTTT. Its translation: CASSQARGLTEAFF.

The chain couples TRBV6-6 to TRBJ1-4; D remains ambiguous. The V gene's germline CDR1 is MNHNY and CDR2 SVGAGI (reference sequence). The V end was cut by 0 bases, the J end by 8 bases, with 10 bases between. The CDR3 is 14 amino acids. The DNA for the CDR3 is TGTGCCAGCAGTTACTCTTGGCGGGGAGAAAAACTGTTTTTT. It is translated as CASSYSWRGEKLFF.

The chain carries TRBV6-1 and TRBJ1-1; 7 bases line up with TRBD1. CDR3 length: 14 amino acids. The J segment lost 0 bases and the V segment lost 8 bases, leaving 6 bases of the junction unmatched. CDR1 MNHNS and CDR2 SASEGT come from the germline V gene. The CDR3: CASRQGIVNTEAFF. The CDR3 coding sequence is TGTGCCAGCCGACAGGGCATTGTGAACACTGAAGCTTTCTTT.

The chain carries TRBV2 and TRBJ2-7, with TRBD1 matching over 7 bases. This CDR3 region has 12 residues. J was trimmed by 7 bases and V by 10 bases; bases with no gene match: 10. CDR1 is SNHLY and CDR2 is FYNNEI in the germline V gene. The CDR3 DNA reads as TGTGCCATCTTACCTACAGGGGAAGAGCAGTACTTC. It codes for CAILPTGEEQYF.

The chain uses TRBV2 and TRBJ2-3; D gene unclear. The V and J ends lost 2 bases and 5 bases respectively, with 8 bases between them. The CDR3 runs 13 residues. Germline assignment: CDR1 SNHLY and CDR2 FYNNEI. The CDR3 coding sequence is TGTGCCAGCAGTGAATGGCTAGAAGATACGCAGTATTTT. It codes for CASSEWLEDTQYF. Full variable domain (rest looked up from reference TRBV2 and TRBJ2-3): EPEVTQTPSHQVTQMGQEVILRCVPISNHLYFYWYRQILGQKVEFLVSFYNNEISEKSEIFDDQFSVERPDGSNFTLKIRSTKLEDSAMYFCASSEWLEDTQYFGPGTRLTVL.

This rearrangement joins TRBV6-6 to TRBJ1-3; D is undetermined. V lost 2 bases and J 0 bases, leaving 8 bases between the germline ends. From germline, CDR1 is MNHNY and CDR2 SVGAGI (reference sequence). This CDR3 spans 15 amino acids. CDR3 sequence reads: CASSYLSSSGNTIYF. DNA for the CDR3: TGTGCCAGCAGTTACCTAAGTAGCTCTGGAAACACCATATATTTT.

This clone was observed a few times. The chain couples TRBV6-1 to TRBJ1-2; no clear D gene. This CDR3 has 17 amino acids. Germline V gene sequence: CDR1 MNHNS, CDR2 SASEGT. V was pared by 4 bases and J by 4 bases, with 22 bases between. This chain's CDR3 is CASSGTGIWSIGYGYTF. CDR3 nucleotide sequence: TGTGCCAGCAGTGGGACCGGGATTTGGTCTATCGGCTATGGCTACACCTTC.

The chain joins TRBV7-8 to TRBJ2-7, with 12 bases lining up with TRBD2. Germline CDR1 reads SGHVS; CDR2 reads FQNEAQ. The CDR3 runs to 16 residues. Unmatched junction bases numbered 3, after V lost 1 base and J lost 2 bases. CDR3 sequence reads: CASSLGLAGATYEQYF. In nucleotides, the CDR3 is TGTGCCAGCAGCTTAGGACTAGCGGGGGCTACCTACGAGCAGTACTTC.

The table lists this clone with a few counts. The rearrangement joins TRBV9 to TRBJ2-4, with D hard to call. CDR1 SGDLS and CDR2 YYNGEE come from the germline V gene. The V and J ends lost 0 bases and 0 bases respectively, with 10 bases between them. This CDR3 has 16 residues. The CDR3 coding sequence is TGTGCCAGCAGCGTAGATGCAGGTCTAGCCAAAAACATTCAGTACTTC. It translates to CASSVDAGLAKNIQYF.

This clone has only one observation. The chain uses TRBV4-1 and TRBJ2-3, with D perhaps TRBD2 (6 bases). The CDR3 consists of 17 residues. V shed 2 bases and J shed 6 bases, with 21 bases lying between them. Germline assignment: CDR1 MGHRA and CDR2 YSYEKL. The CDR3 region is CASSQNPRDSSWDTQYF. The DNA for the CDR3 is TGCGCCAGCAGCCAAAACCCCCGGGACTCCTCCTGGGATACGCAGTATTTT.

The chain combines TRBV2 with TRBJ2-7; 7 bases map to TRBD2. Losses at the gene ends were 4 bases for V and 2 bases for J; bases not matched to a gene: 5. CDR1 is SNHLY and CDR2 is FYNNEI in the germline V gene. The CDR3 loop spans 14 amino acids. CDR3 in DNA: TGTGCCAGCAGTGGGGGACTACGAACCTACGAGCAGTACTTC. Protein sequence: CASSGGLRTYEQYF.

The chain has TRBV6-1 and TRBJ2-6; 9 nucleotides align to TRBD1. J gave up 1 base and V 4 bases, and 14 bases lay outside the gene matches. Germline CDR1 MNHNS, CDR2 SASEGT. The CDR3 extends over 20 amino acids. CDR3 amino acids: CASSAGTGITLESGANVLTF. CDR3 bases: TGTGCCAGCAGTGCCGGGACAGGGATTACCCTCGAGTCTGGGGCCAACGTCCTGACTTTC.

The genes are TRBV27 and TRBJ1-1; the match to TRBD1 covers 8 bases. CDR1 and CDR2 from the germline V gene are MNHEY and SMNVEV (reference sequence). The CDR3 totals 14 residues. The trim removed 5 bases at V and 6 bases at J, leaving 8 bases unmatched. The DNA for the CDR3 is TGTGCCAGCAGTCATAGACAGGGGATGGCTGAAGCTTTCTTT. It is translated as CASSHRQGMAEAFF.

The rearrangement uses TRBV27 and TRBJ2-7, with D perhaps TRBD1 (5 bases). Germline V CDR1 and CDR2: MNHEY, SMNVEV (reference sequence). The V end was cut by 5 bases, the J end by 3 bases, with 14 bases between. The CDR3 totals 14 residues. CDR3 sequence reads: CASSVQGSLYEQYF. CDR3 bases: TGTGCCAGCAGTGTCCAGGGTTCGCTCTACGAGCAGTACTTC.

This clone has just a few counts. V usage is TRBV12-5 and J usage is TRBJ1-1; 8 bases line up with TRBD1. The CDR3 has 13 amino acids. V shed 6 bases, J shed 6 bases, and the junction held 6 bases outside the gene matches. In germline, CDR1 is LGHNT, CDR2 FRNRAP. CDR3 sequence (DNA): TGTGCTAGTGGAGGACAGGGATGGGCTGAAGCTTTCTTT. It is translated as CASGGQGWAEAFF. Full variable domain (missing parts from reference TRBV12-5 and TRBJ1-1): DARVTQTPRHKVTEMGQEVTMRCQPILGHNTVFWYRQTMMQGLELLAYFRNRAPLDDSGMPKDRFSAEMPDATLATLKIQPSEPRDSAVYFCASGGQGWAEAFFGQGTRLTVV.

The V gene is TRBV29-1, the J gene TRBJ2-5; D may be TRBD2 (6 bases). With 1 base removed from V and 1 base from J, the gap between germline ends came to 10 bases. There are 14 residues in the CDR3. From germline, CDR1 is SQVTM and CDR2 ANQGSEA. CDR3 DNA: TGCAGCGTTGAAGCCGGGGACTTCCAAGAGACCCAGTACTTC. Amino acid sequence: CSVEAGDFQETQYF. The full variable domain, in which reference TRBV29-1 and TRBJ2-5 provide the parts outside the CDR3, is SAVISQKPSRDICQRGTSLTIQCQVDSQVTMMFWYRQQPGQSLTLIATANQGSEATYESGFVIDKFPISRPNLTFSTLTVSNMSPEDSSIYLCSVEAGDFQETQYFGPGTRLLVL.

The V gene is TRBV7-9, the J gene TRBJ1-1; D gene unclear. V lost 1 base, J lost 2 bases, and 2 bases lay in between. The CDR3 is 12 residues long. Germline V gives CDR1 SEHNR, CDR2 FQNEAQ (reference sequence). Here the CDR3 DNA reads TGTGCCAGCAGCTTAGTAAACACTGAAGCTTTCTTT. Protein: CASSLVNTEAFF.

V is TRBV6-1 and J is TRBJ2-5; 10 bases match TRBD1. Matching the DNA end better, TRBJ2-7 makes the J call doubtful. Germline V gene lookup returns CDR1 MNHNS and CDR2 SASEGT. The CDR3 is 14 residues long. CDR3 amino acids: CASRFGTGDYEQYF. The CDR3 DNA is TGTGCCAGCAGATTCGGGACAGGGGACTACGAGCAGTACTTC.

The chain joins TRBV4-1 to TRBJ1-2; perhaps TRBD1 as D (6 bases). The ends were cut back, 4 bases at V and 8 bases at J, with 20 bases in the middle. The CDR3 spans 15 residues. Germline V gene lookup returns CDR1 MGHRA and CDR2 YSYEKL. This chain's CDR3 is CASSRRTSGAEGYTF. The DNA for the CDR3 is TGCGCCAGCAGCCGCCGAACGTCAGGGGCGGAGGGCTACACCTTC.

The chain is built from TRBV27 and TRBJ1-3, with unresolved D. The CDR3 runs 15 residues. The V end lost 3 bases, the J end lost 4 bases, and 13 bases lay between the germline ends. Germline values: CDR1 MNHEY, CDR2 SMNVEV (reference sequence). The chain's CDR3 is CASSFGRGKGNTIYF. CDR3 sequence (DNA): TGTGCCAGCAGTTTTGGTCGGGGAAAAGGAAACACCATATATTTT.

This rearrangement joins TRBV7-9 to TRBJ2-1, with a possible D match to TRBD1 (6 bases). V lost 5 bases and J 8 bases, leaving 13 bases between the germline ends. Germline CDR1 and CDR2: SEHNR and FQNEAQ (reference sequence). The CDR3 is 13 residues long. CDR3 residues: CASSPTGIYEQFF. Here the CDR3 DNA reads TGTGCCAGCAGCCCAACAGGGATTTATGAGCAGTTCTTC.

V is TRBV9 and J is TRBJ2-7; 8 bases agree with TRBD2. CDR3 length: 14 residues. Germline V lookup: CDR1 SGDLS, CDR2 YYNGEE. V shed 7 bases and J 4 bases; nucleotides not matched to a gene: 10. For the CDR3, the DNA is TGTGCCAGCTCTTCCCGGGGGGGCGGGTACGAGCAGTACTTC. It translates to CASSSRGGGYEQYF.

Regarding this clone: The junction does not match germline at one end; this may be a read error. The CDR3 sequence: CASSLEEKAGRPLGYGYTF. CDR3 coding DNA: TGTGCTAGCAGCTTGGAAGAAAAGGCAGGGAGGCCCCTGGGCTATGGCTACACCTTC. The chain employs TRBV7-7 and TRBJ1-2, with TRBD1 as a possible D gene (5 bases). The CDR3 sequence is 19 residues long. Per the germline V gene, CDR1 is SSHAT and CDR2 is FNYEAQ (reference sequence).

The chain couples TRBV21-1 to TRBJ1-1. TRBV21-1 is designated a pseudogene. This CDR3 has 17 amino acids. In DNA form, the CDR3 reads TGTGCCAGCAGCAAAATTTGGTCGAGTTGTGGTAATTTCGCAGCTTTCTTT. Translation gives CASSKIWSSCGNFAAFF.

The chain recombines TRBV15 with TRBJ1-5, with TRBD1 matching 7 bases. The germline CDR1 and CDR2 sequences are LNHNV and YYDKDF (reference sequence). Trimming cost V 3 bases and J 5 bases; bases outside gene matches: 1. This CDR3 is built from 13 residues. In nucleotides, the CDR3 is TGTGCCACCAGCAGCACAGGGGATCAGCCCCAGCATTTT. It encodes CATSSTGDQPQHF.

The gene calls are TRBV6-1 and TRBJ2-3, with 11 bases aligning to TRBD2. The V segment lost 4 bases and the J segment 1 base; nucleotides outside the gene matches: 4. The germline CDR1 and CDR2 sequences are MNHNS and SASEGT. This CDR3 comprises 16 residues. The CDR3 here is CASSGLAGTGTDTQYF. The DNA of the CDR3 is TGTGCCAGCAGTGGACTAGCGGGGACCGGCACAGATACGCAGTATTTT.

This clone was observed once. The CDR3 reads CASSDRPGDYNEQFF. The DNA of the CDR3 is TGTGCCAGCAGTGACAGACCGGGGGACTACAATGAGCAGTTCTTC. This chain joins TRBV6-4 and TRBJ2-1; D is possibly TRBD2 (6 bases). This CDR3 has 15 amino acids. Trimming removed 2 bases from V and 3 bases from J, with 11 bases in between. The germline V gene has CDR1 MRHNA and CDR2 SNTAGT.

V gene TRBV5-1 combines with J gene TRBJ1-1; D is undetermined. This CDR3 spans 12 amino acids. CDR1 SGHRS and CDR2 YFSETQ come from the germline V gene. Trimming stripped 5 bases from V and 0 bases from J, with 5 bases between. The CDR3 DNA reads TGCGCCAGCAGAAGAGTGAACACTGAAGCTTTCTTT. It is translated as CASRRVNTEAFF.